Listed here are 24 T cell receptor beta chains from one sample, sequenced in a study of T cells in Graves' hyperthyroidism and ophthalmopathy. Researchers took RNA transcripts and amplified the TCR beta CDR3 regions from them. The TCR CDR3 first-round RT-PCR relied on the HTBI primer set. TCRdb analysed the multiplex PCR reads with MiXCR anew, one entry per CDR3 protein. The table shows approximately 490,000 distinct CDR3 sequences, with roughly 23% occurring only once. Input material: blood. All receptors come from a woman in her seventies with Graves' ophthalmopathy.

The chain is built from TRBV19 and TRBJ2-7, with D possibly being TRBD2 (5 bases). The length of the CDR3 is 13 residues. With 5 bases removed from V and 4 bases from J, the gap between germline ends came to 12 bases. The germline gives CDR1 LNHDA, CDR2 SQIVND (reference sequence). This chain's CDR3 is CASSPRLPYEQYF. CDR3 coding DNA: TGTGCCAGTAGTCCCAGACTACCGTACGAGCAGTACTTC.

V and J are TRBV4-1 and TRBJ1-5, with D hard to call. Germline CDR1 is MGHRA and CDR2 is YSYEKL. The CDR3 consists of 15 residues. The V end was cut by 1 base, the J end by 1 base, with 8 bases between. The CDR3 DNA reads as TGCGCCAGCAGCCAAGTGAAGACAAGCAATCAGCCCCAGCATTTT. Translated: CASSQVKTSNQPQHF.

On this clonotype: The germline gene is not matched at one end of the junction; a read error may be the cause. The CDR3 DNA is TGCGCCAGCAGCCACTTGGGACAGGGGGCTTACGAGCAGTACTTC. The encoded protein is CASSHLGQGAYEQYF. This chain joins TRBV3-1 and TRBJ2-7; TRBD1 matches at 12 bases. The CDR3 is made up of 15 amino acids. Germline CDR1 and CDR2: LGHDT and YNNKEL (reference sequence).

This clonotype was seen a handful of times. This rearrangement joins TRBV29-1 to TRBJ2-3; D might be TRBD2 (6 bases). Per the germline V gene, CDR1 is SQVTM and CDR2 is ANQGSEA. V lost 6 bases to trimming and J lost 4 bases, with 17 bases between them. The CDR3 extends over 14 amino acids. CDR3 residues: CSVAGPGRSDTQYF. CDR3 coding DNA: TGCAGCGTGGCGGGGCCAGGGCGATCAGATACGCAGTATTTT.

This clonotype was detected only a few times. The V and J genes are TRBV5-1 and TRBJ2-2, with a tentative D call TRBD1 (5 bases). V was clipped by 4 bases and J by 4 bases, with 17 bases between them. The germline gives CDR1 SGHRS, CDR2 YFSETQ. The CDR3 runs to 16 residues. The CDR3 sequence is CASSPRARESTGELFF. The DNA of the CDR3 is TGCGCCAGCAGCCCCAGGGCGCGAGAAAGCACCGGGGAGCTGTTTTTT.

This clonotype was found a few times. The chain has TRBV2 and TRBJ1-4; unclear D gene. Trimming removed 5 bases at V and 4 bases at J, with 14 bases between. Germline V lookup: CDR1 SNHLY, CDR2 FYNNEI. This CDR3 comprises 15 residues. The CDR3 bases are TGTGCCAGCAGTCTTACCGGGAGTAATAATGAAAAACTGTTTTTT. Protein sequence: CASSLTGSNNEKLFF. Using reference TRBV2 and TRBJ1-4 for the parts outside the CDR3, the full variable domain is EPEVTQTPSHQVTQMGQEVILRCVPISNHLYFYWYRQILGQKVEFLVSFYNNEISEKSEIFDDQFSVERPDGSNFTLKIRSTKLEDSAMYFCASSLTGSNNEKLFFGSGTQLSVL.

The chain recombines TRBV7-9 with TRBJ2-3, with D tentatively TRBD2 (6 bases). V lost 1 base, J lost 4 bases, and 12 bases lay in between. The CDR3 runs to 15 residues. Germline CDR1 reads SEHNR; CDR2 reads FQNEAQ (reference sequence). The CDR3 bases are TGTGCCAGCAGCTTAGACGCGGGAAGGGCAGATACGCAGTATTTT. Translated: CASSLDAGRADTQYF.

This clonotype appeared many times. The V gene is TRBV3-1, the J gene TRBJ1-1; D is uncertain. Trimming took off 1 base at V and 5 bases at J, with 5 bases between the two ends. Germline CDR1 LGHDT, CDR2 YNNKEL (reference sequence). CDR3 length: 12 residues. The CDR3 protein is CASSQGGTEAFF. The CDR3 nucleotides read TGTGCCAGCAGCCAAGGGGGAACTGAAGCTTTCTTT.

This clonotype was observed a few times. V and J are TRBV29-1 and TRBJ2-3; D is uncertain. Trimming took off 4 bases at V and 0 bases at J, with 11 bases between the two ends. The V gene's germline CDR1 is SQVTM and CDR2 ANQGSEA. CDR3 length: 14 amino acids. CDR3 region: CSVGHEASTDTQYF. The CDR3 DNA reads TGCAGCGTTGGACACGAGGCTAGCACAGATACGCAGTATTTT.

The chain uses TRBV20-1 and TRBJ2-3; TRBD2 matches 7 bases. Germline CDR1 reads DFQATT; CDR2 reads SNEGSKA (reference sequence). The J segment lost 3 bases and the V segment lost 1 base, leaving 7 bases of the junction unmatched. This CDR3 comprises 15 residues. The DNA of the CDR3 is TGCAGTGCTAGAGTTCCGGGAGGTCGGACAGATACGCAGTATTTT. Translation: CSARVPGGRTDTQYF.

This rearrangement joins TRBV12-3 or TRBV12-4 to TRBJ1-2; D gene ambiguous. The CDR3 runs 13 residues. V lost 4 bases, J lost 3 bases, and 9 bases lay in between. As DNA, the CDR3 is TGTGCCAGCAGTTCCCAGGCCGACTATGGCTACACCTTC. Protein: CASSSQADYGYTF.

The chain joins TRBV7-2 to TRBJ1-6; 7 bases line up with TRBD1. Per germline, CDR1 SGHTA and CDR2 FQGNSA. V lost 5 bases, J lost 10 bases, and 14 bases stayed unmatched. This CDR3 is 16 amino acids long. The CDR3, as DNA: TGTGCCAGCAGCCCCAGGGGGGGGACCGGGCAGTCACCCCTCCACTTT. Translating gives CASSPRGGTGQSPLHF.

V usage is TRBV12-3 or TRBV12-4 and J usage is TRBJ2-2; 8 nucleotides match TRBD1. V dropped 5 bases and J dropped 6; count of bases not matched to a gene: 14. CDR3 length: 17 residues. The chain's CDR3 is CASSTQGAGLLAGELFF. CDR3 coding DNA: TGTGCCAGCAGTACCCAGGGGGCTGGGTTGCTCGCCGGGGAGCTGTTTTTT.

The chain has TRBV20-1 and TRBJ2-7; 8 positions agree with TRBD2. From germline, CDR1 is DFQATT and CDR2 SNEGSKA (reference sequence). V lost 6 bases to trimming and J lost 6 bases; unmatched junction nucleotides: 10. The CDR3 runs to 13 residues. CDR3 protein: CSAREGRVREQYF. The CDR3 DNA is TGCAGTGCCCGGGAGGGGAGGGTTCGCGAGCAGTACTTC.

The chain recombines TRBV7-9 with TRBJ2-5; no definite D call. Trimming removed 4 bases at V and 4 bases at J, with 19 bases between. CDR3 length: 16 residues. In germline, CDR1 is SEHNR, CDR2 FQNEAQ (reference sequence). CDR3 bases: TGTGCCAGCAGCTCCGATAACCGCGTCAGAGGAGAGACCCAGTACTTC. This sequence encodes CASSSDNRVRGETQYF.

V gene TRBV3-1 combines with J gene TRBJ1-1, with D uncertain. The CDR3 has 13 amino acids. Trimming removed 0 bases at V and 5 bases at J, with 7 bases between. The germline V gene has CDR1 LGHDT and CDR2 YNNKEL (reference sequence). Written as DNA, the CDR3 is TGTGCCAGCAGCCAAGATTACAGTACTGAAGCTTTCTTT. This encodes CASSQDYSTEAFF.

V usage is TRBV19 and J usage is TRBJ2-3; 9 bases fit TRBD1. CDR3 size: 17 residues. V shed 5 bases and J 2 bases; nucleotides not matched to a gene: 11. Germline V CDR1 and CDR2: LNHDA, SQIVND (reference sequence). DNA for the CDR3: TGTGCCAGTAGTCCCCGTCCCGGGACAGGGTACACAGATACGCAGTATTTT. Its protein product is CASSPRPGTGYTDTQYF.

Comments on this clonotype: An end of the junction differs from the germline gene, which may be a read error. The genes are TRBV7-7 and TRBJ1-5; D is undetermined. The CDR3 length is 13 residues. Germline CDR1 is SSHAT and CDR2 is FNYEAQ (reference sequence). For the CDR3, the DNA is TGTGCTAGCAGCTTAGGGAGCAATCAGCCCCGGCATTTT. It yields the protein CASSLGSNQPRHF.

V is TRBV24-1 and J is TRBJ1-1; 7 nucleotides match TRBD1. Germline lookup yields CDR1 KGHDR and CDR2 SFDVKD. V trimming: 4 bases; J trimming: 4 bases; junction bases outside the gene matches: 8. The length of the CDR3 is 15 residues. For the CDR3, the DNA is TGTGCCACCAGTGACCCTCGACAGGGAACCACTGAAGCTTTCTTT. It translates to CATSDPRQGTTEAFF.

The CDR3 is CASRPQGLGGYTF. The CDR3 DNA reads as TGTGCCAGCAGACCACAGGGCCTAGGAGGCTACACCTTC. This chain uses TRBV7-9 with TRBJ1-2; D is possibly TRBD1 (6 bases). V was clipped by 6 bases and J by 8 bases, with 16 bases between them. This CDR3 comprises 13 residues. Looked up from germline, CDR1 is SEHNR and CDR2 is FQNEAQ (reference sequence).

V and J are TRBV20-1 and TRBJ2-7; 12 nucleotides align to TRBD2. There are 15 residues in the CDR3. V was pared by 2 bases and J by 5 bases, with 7 bases of the junction left unmatched. The V gene's germline CDR1 is DFQATT and CDR2 SNEGSKA (reference sequence). The CDR3 DNA reads TGCAGTGCTAGACTTGGACTAGCGGGACTCCACGAGCAGTACTTC. It codes for CSARLGLAGLHEQYF.

V and J are TRBV27 and TRBJ2-1; no definite D call. This CDR3 is built from 14 residues. Trimming left V 10 bases short and J 5 bases short, with 18 bases between. Per the germline V gene, CDR1 is MNHEY and CDR2 is SMNVEV (reference sequence). CDR3 in DNA: TGTGCCACCTTCGATCGAACCCGGAACAATGAGCAGTTCTTC. As protein: CATFDRTRNNEQFF.

This clonotype was seen ten or more times. The rearrangement joins TRBV12-3 or TRBV12-4 to TRBJ2-5; no reliable D call. The V end lost 3 bases, the J end lost 4 bases, and 9 bases lay between the germline ends. The CDR3 loop spans 13 amino acids. The CDR3 reads CASSLDFRETQYF. The CDR3 DNA follows: TGTGCCAGCAGTTTGGATTTCCGAGAGACCCAGTACTTC.

The chain couples TRBV20-1 to TRBJ1-5, with TRBD1 identical over 8 bases. The length of the CDR3 is 14 residues. V gave up 5 bases and J gave up 4 bases; unmatched junction bases: 7. Germline CDR1 reads DFQATT; CDR2 reads SNEGSKA (reference sequence). CDR3 residues: CSADDTGGNQPQHF. CDR3 sequence (DNA): TGCAGTGCTGATGACACAGGGGGTAATCAGCCCCAGCATTTT.